This paragraph covers one TCR beta chain sequence. Its antigen is not identified. CDR3 length equals 17 residues. Per germline, CDR1 LNHDA and CDR2 SQIVND (reference sequence). V shed 5 bases and J 6 bases; nucleotides not matched to a gene: 6. This sample stems from a study of PD-1 blockade in classical Hodgkin lymphoma. Study-wide results and limits: According to reports, newly diagnosed patients had lower baseline TCR diversity than healthy donors, and relapsed/refractory patients had lower baseline TCR diversity still.

Profiling relied on immunoSEQ multiplex PCR, and the TCRdb table lists in-frame clones only, not all of them. Counted here are 15,000 to 20,000 clones, about four fifths occurring once; the ten biggest clones make up 8.4%. The time point: newly diagnosed, previously untreated cHL patient sample. A comparison was provided by newly diagnosed, untreated classical Hodgkin lymphoma PBMCs. The source is a human donor with classical Hodgkin lymphoma. This rearrangement joins TRBV19 to TRBJ2-2; 16 nucleotides align to TRBD2. Sequencing was done on a sample of peripheral blood mononuclear cells (PBMCs). CDR3 protein: CASSVGLAGGPAGELFF. The DNA for the CDR3 is TGTGCCAGTAGTGTGGGACTAGCGGGAGGGCCTGCCGGGGAGCTGTTTTTT.